This T cell receptor beta chain emerged from a study of T cells in Graves' hyperthyroidism and ophthalmopathy (dated by TCRdb to the late 2010s). A note on the overall study: Peripheral blood was sampled at the time of initial diagnosis, prior to any treatment. To identify TCR V-J signatures that set the groups apart, the researchers used a discovery cohort of more than 95 patients, made up of fewer than 50 with Graves' ophthalmopathy and 57 with stable Graves' hyperthyroidism. Prospective prediction of ophthalmopathy was tested in an independent validation cohort consisting of 18 to 20 hyperthyroidism patients and more than 15 patients who later progressed to ophthalmopathy. The 95 to 100 discovery patients were divided at random into training and test sets in a 7:3 ratio. The study also compared thyroid tissue and blood T-cell repertoires from five or six Graves' hyperthyroidism patients. Following sampling, methimazole starting at 30 mg daily was given to hyperthyroidism patients, and high-dose intravenous methylprednisolone was given to ophthalmopathy patients. TCR Vbeta CDR3 sequencing of around 130 peripheral blood samples (43 ophthalmopathy, 70 to 85 hyperthyroidism and about 17 progressor patients) is reported in the paper. On the study overall, not on this receptor specifically: In validation, the model predicted progression to ophthalmopathy a median of approximately 6.3 months before onset, with roughly 71% sensitivity and about 72% specificity. Most expanded thyroid clonotypes (frequency above 0.001) were also detected in blood, suggesting blood repertoires may reflect thyroid immune responses. Sample size was not statistically predetermined, and blinding of investigators to group allocation was not performed. A 13 V-J signature model separated ophthalmopathy from stable hyperthyroidism, with approximately 87% sensitivity and 81.08% specificity in cross-validation and 80%/75% in testing.

A note on this clonotype: No cognate antigen has been identified for it. Per-base quality was not reported, and no clone a single base away is much larger than it.

Ophthalmopathy patients had moderately to severely active disease, Clinical Activity Score of at least 3, NOSPECS grade of at least 4, and duration under 3 months. Patients with uncontrolled infections, other autoimmune diseases, pregnancy or lactation were excluded. Clinical symptoms, serum thyroxine and TRAb, thyroid ultrasound, and orbital computed tomography formed the basis for the diagnoses. PBMCs were separated from roughly 10 ml of fresh peripheral blood using Ficoll-Paque density gradient centrifugation. Trizol reagent was used to extract total RNA, and RNA quality was then checked on an Agilent 2100 Bioanalyzer. There are 15 amino acids in the CDR3, from cysteine to phenylalanine inclusive. Only the CDR3 part of the read is kept: 45 bases, read in frame from the first base. The germline V and J ends show losses of 2 bases and 9 bases respectively, and no gene match explains 8 bases of the junction. The CDR1 and CDR2 encoded by the germline V gene are SGHRS and YFSETQ.

TCR beta CDR3 regions were amplified from RNA transcripts. A first-round RT-PCR of the TCR CDR3 used the HTBI primer set with the Qiagen OneStep RT-PCR kit. The libraries were constructed in a second round of multiplex PCR and then size-selected and purified. Sequencing of the libraries was done on an Illumina HiSeq2000 using paired-end 100 bp reads. The study's processing was this. SOAPnuke was used to process the raw data, throwing out any read that contained adapters or uncalled bases, had a mean Phred below 15, or lacked an exact constant-primer or identifier match. COPE v1.2.5 was used to merge the high-quality paired reads, and each unique nucleotide sequence was defined as a clonotype. MiTCR v1.1 was used to align clonotypes to the IMGT TRBV, TRBD and TRBJ reference segments. The analysis was restricted to V-J combinations with a frequency above 0.0001, which together covered over 99% of the repertoires. A TCS score was defined as the ratio between F50 (clonal expansion) and ExV (chaos), using BLOSUM62-based TCRdist between CDR3 peptides within each V-J. Welch's t-statistics and random forest reduced 514 V-J features to 10 to 15, which were used in a naive Bayes classifier (R e1071). Through fastp at Q25 and MiXCR, TCRdb rebuilt clones from the public reads, retaining in-frame beta chains. Each CDR3 protein gets just one entry, which takes the most common genes and DNA from the rows behind it. TCRdb's processing, not the authors', yielded these V and J calls. In this sample the table shows around 600,000 distinct CDR3 sequences, 13% to 15% of which occur a single time. The top ten clones comprise approximately 6.4% of the sample.

The specimen was blood. The chain couples TRBV5-1 to TRBJ2-1, and 10 bases in between align with TRBD2. The clonotype comes from a woman under 30 with Graves' ophthalmopathy. The bases are TGCGCCAGCAGCTTCACTAGCGGGAACGGGGTTGAGCAGTTCTTC. This is translated as CASSFTSGNGVEQFF. With the rest looked up from the reference TRBV5-1 and TRBJ2-1 genes rather than sequenced, the full variable domain is KAGVTQTPRYLIKTRGQQVTLSCSPISGHRSVSWYQQTPGQGLQFLFEYFSETQRNKGNFPGRFSGRQFSNSRSEMNVSTLELGDSALYLCASSFTSGNGVEQFFGPGTRLTVL.